Shown below are 4 T cell receptor beta chains from a single sample sequenced in a study of blood T cells in healthy people across ages. Primers used in a second PCR of about 6 to 11 cycles were a sample-barcoded 5' primer and a J-beta primer mix. TCRdb analysed the 5' RACE reads with MiXCR anew, one entry per CDR3 protein. Here the sample spans 1.6 million or so distinct CDR3 sequences, about 32% being singletons. What was sequenced was blood. The source of these receptors is a woman in her 30s in good health.

This chain links TRBV20-1 with TRBJ2-1; 12 nucleotides line up with TRBD2. CDR1 is DFQATT, CDR2 SNEGSKA, per germline (reference sequence). This CDR3 spans 16 amino acids. CDR3 sequence: CSGRSSGRAAYNEQFF. Here the CDR3 DNA reads TGCAGCGGCAGATCTAGCGGGAGGGCCGCCTACAATGAGCAGTTCTTC.

A few counts support this clonotype. This chain's CDR3 is CSARDGGNGHLGSHSPLHF. CDR3 nucleotides: TGCAGTGCTAGAGATGGAGGAAATGGACATTTAGGATCTCATTCACCCCTCCACTTT. The chain carries TRBV20-1 and TRBJ1-6, with D tentatively TRBD1 (5 bases). This CDR3 spans 19 amino acids. The germline V and J ends were trimmed by 0 bases and 8 bases, with 26 bases remaining between them. Germline loops: CDR1 DFQATT, CDR2 SNEGSKA (reference sequence).

In this sample, this clonotype turned up a few times. The CDR3 DNA reads as TGCAGTGCAACCCCCACCCAGCGGTTCTCCTACGAGCAGTACTTC. Translation: CSATPTQRFSYEQYF. The chain combines TRBV20-1 with TRBJ2-7, with TRBD2 as a possible D gene (5 bases). Germline V gene lookup returns CDR1 DFQATT and CDR2 SNEGSKA (reference sequence). The CDR3 length is 15 residues. V shed 6 bases and J shed 0 bases, with 18 bases lying between them.

The rearrangement links TRBV6-5 to TRBJ2-1; D not certain. Germline V gene lookup returns CDR1 MNHEY and CDR2 SVGAGI. The V and J ends lost 6 bases and 6 bases respectively, with 9 bases between them. This CDR3 comprises 12 residues. The CDR3 protein is CASSSDINEQFF. DNA of the CDR3: TGTGCCAGCAGCTCCGATATCAATGAGCAGTTCTTC.